These T cell receptor beta chains were read from a single sample in a study of human T cells and chemical hapten exposure. Each CDR3 protein gets one entry after TCRdb re-called the RACE reads with MiXCR. Of nearly 80,000 distinct CDR3 sequences detected, about 9.4% appear once; the ten largest clones hold about 1.3%. The source material was whole blood, sampled in connection with sensitization to the hapten diphenylcyclopropenone (DPC). Receptors originate from a woman in her 50s with alopecia areata. Some clones in this sample may be carry-over from other donors' samples. Both conserved end residues are part of each CDR3. Fields, in order: J gene, D gene, V gene, clone size, CDR3 protein, CDR3 DNA. The D gene is left open where the match is weak. Clone size is shown for a subset of rows, as once, few, many or a class of expanded clone.

j_gene: TRBJ2-7; d_gene: TRBD2; v_gene: TRBV14; abundance: many; CDR3aa: CASSQSGSTYYEQYF; CDR3nt: TGTGCCAGCAGCCAGAGCGGGAGCACATACTACGAGCAGTACTTC
j_gene: TRBJ1-2; d_gene: TRBD1; v_gene: TRBV5-1; abundance: few; CDR3aa: CASSFVGQGNYGYTF; CDR3nt: TGCGCCAGCAGCTTTGTCGGACAGGGGAACTATGGCTACACCTTC
j_gene: TRBJ2-2; d_gene: TRBD2; v_gene: TRBV20-1; abundance: -; CDR3aa: CSARGPGLAGADTGELFF; CDR3nt: TGCAGTGCTAGAGGGCCGGGACTAGCGGGAGCAGACACCGGGGAGCTGTTTTTT
j_gene: TRBJ2-7; d_gene: -; v_gene: TRBV4-3; abundance: many; CDR3aa: CASSQEVRTVSYEQYF; CDR3nt: TGCGCCAGCAGCCAAGAAGTCCGGACAGTTTCCTACGAGCAGTACTTC
j_gene: TRBJ2-5; d_gene: -; v_gene: TRBV11-2; abundance: -; CDR3aa: CASSLDGRQQETQYF; CDR3nt: TGTGCCAGCAGCTTAGATGGGAGACAGCAAGAGACCCAGTACTTC
j_gene: TRBJ2-1; d_gene: -; v_gene: TRBV11-2; abundance: -; CDR3aa: CASSLLRQSEQFF; CDR3nt: TGTGCCAGCAGCTTACTAAGGCAGAGTGAGCAGTTCTTC
j_gene: TRBJ2-3; d_gene: TRBD2; v_gene: TRBV6-4; abundance: -; CDR3aa: CASSAMGLAGGGGTDTQYF; CDR3nt: TGTGCCAGCAGCGCGATGGGACTAGCGGGAGGAGGGGGCACAGATACGCAGTATTTT
j_gene: TRBJ2-3; d_gene: -; v_gene: TRBV11-1; abundance: -; CDR3aa: CASSGSWADTQYF; CDR3nt: TGTGCCAGCAGCGGAAGCTGGGCAGATACGCAGTATTTT
j_gene: TRBJ1-1; d_gene: -; v_gene: TRBV20-1; abundance: few; CDR3aa: CSALQGHTEAFF; CDR3nt: TGCAGTGCTCTACAGGGACACACTGAAGCTTTCTTT
j_gene: TRBJ2-3; d_gene: TRBD1; v_gene: TRBV7-6; abundance: -; CDR3aa: CASRLYGAPGQGADTQYF; CDR3nt: TGTGCCAGCAGGTTATATGGAGCCCCGGGACAGGGGGCAGATACGCAGTATTTT
j_gene: TRBJ2-6; d_gene: TRBD2; v_gene: TRBV28; abundance: -; CDR3aa: CASTSTRASGSSGANVLTF; CDR3nt: TGTGCCAGCACATCCACCCGGGCTAGCGGAAGCTCTGGGGCCAACGTCCTGACTTTC
j_gene: TRBJ2-7; d_gene: -; v_gene: TRBV28; abundance: many; CDR3aa: CASSLSVLGGENEQYF; CDR3nt: TGTGCCAGCAGTTTATCTGTTTTAGGCGGGGAGAACGAGCAGTACTTC
j_gene: TRBJ2-3; d_gene: -; v_gene: TRBV2; abundance: -; CDR3aa: CASSEKAFTQYF; CDR3nt: TGTGCCAGCAGTGAGAAGGCCTTTACGCAGTATTTT
j_gene: TRBJ1-1; d_gene: -; v_gene: TRBV11-2; abundance: -; CDR3aa: CASSSTPTANTEAFF; CDR3nt: TGTGCCAGCAGCTCCACCCCGACAGCGAACACTGAAGCTTTCTTT
j_gene: TRBJ2-6; d_gene: -; v_gene: TRBV25-1; abundance: -; CDR3aa: CASSATVSGANVLTF; CDR3nt: TGTGCCAGCAGTGCCACAGTCTCTGGGGCCAACGTCCTGACTTTC
j_gene: TRBJ2-7; d_gene: TRBD2; v_gene: TRBV2; abundance: few; CDR3aa: CASSTVSGGSYEQYF; CDR3nt: TGTGCCAGCAGTACTGTTTCTGGCGGGAGCTACGAGCAGTACTTC
j_gene: TRBJ2-1; d_gene: TRBD2; v_gene: TRBV6-5; abundance: many; CDR3aa: CASSYQREGYEQFF; CDR3nt: TGTGCCAGCAGTTACCAGCGGGAGGGCTATGAGCAGTTCTTC
j_gene: TRBJ2-1; d_gene: -; v_gene: TRBV4-2; abundance: many; CDR3aa: CASSQESRGAAQFF; CDR3nt: TGTGCCAGCAGCCAAGAGAGCAGGGGCGCGGCGCAGTTCTTC
j_gene: TRBJ2-5; d_gene: TRBD1; v_gene: TRBV28; abundance: few; CDR3aa: CASSRTGEGTQYF; CDR3nt: TGTGCCAGCAGTCGGACAGGGGAAGGGACCCAGTACTTC
j_gene: TRBJ2-1; d_gene: -; v_gene: TRBV20-1; abundance: many; CDR3aa: CSARDRLYNEQFF; CDR3nt: TGCAGTGCTAGAGACAGACTATACAATGAGCAGTTCTTC
j_gene: TRBJ1-4; d_gene: -; v_gene: TRBV11-2; abundance: many; CDR3aa: CASSLAGVPSNEKLFF; CDR3nt: TGTGCCAGCAGCTTAGCGGGAGTCCCATCTAATGAAAAACTGTTTTTT
j_gene: TRBJ2-1; d_gene: TRBD2; v_gene: TRBV3-1; abundance: -; CDR3aa: CASSRGGGPTEQFF; CDR3nt: TGTGCCAGCAGCCGCGGGGGAGGTCCTACTGAGCAGTTCTTC
j_gene: TRBJ2-6; d_gene: TRBD1; v_gene: TRBV18; abundance: many; CDR3aa: CASSPPVGQGTGANVLTF; CDR3nt: TGTGCCAGCTCACCACCGGTGGGACAGGGAACCGGGGCCAACGTCCTGACTTTC
j_gene: TRBJ2-1; d_gene: TRBD2; v_gene: TRBV14; abundance: few; CDR3aa: CASSQRLAGDRWQFF; CDR3nt: TGTGCCAGCAGCCAGAGACTAGCGGGAGATCGGTGGCAGTTCTTC